This T cell receptor beta chain was recovered during a study of Ad26.COV2.S vaccination and SARS-CoV-2 variants. TCRdb's copy holds only in-frame clones and misses some; the assay was immunoSEQ multiplex PCR. The sample holds 500,000 or so clones, roughly 87% seen once. Treatment of the sample: some 19 received Ad26.COV2.S at low or high dose, single or two shots; about 5 received placebo; per-sample allocation not given. The investigators took samples on day 63 after the first vaccine or placebo injection. The germline V gene encodes CDR1 MNHEY and CDR2 SVGEGT. CDR3 length equals 16 residues. The V and J ends lost 0 bases and 0 bases respectively, with 9 bases between them.

This chain links TRBV6-2 or TRBV6-3 with TRBJ1-5; D gene uncertain. The sequence was obtained from a person aged 18-60 years who received the Ad26.COV2.S COVID-19 vaccine or a placebo. Sequencing was performed on peripheral blood, taken in a trial of Ad26.COV2.S vaccine versus placebo. The CDR3 here is CASSYSSWYSNQPQHF. The CDR3 DNA reads as TGTGCCAGCAGTTACTCAAGTTGGTATAGCAATCAGCCCCAGCATTTT.